This T cell receptor beta chain is drawn from a study of Graves' ophthalmopathy and Graves' hyperthyroidism. Germline-derived CDR1 and CDR2 are SEHNR and FQNEAQ (reference sequence). This CDR3 contains 14 residues. CDR3 regions of TCR beta were amplified from RNA transcripts. Scientists carried out first-round RT-PCR using HTBI primers and then a second-round multiplex PCR. In TCRdb, the multiplex PCR reads were re-called with MiXCR into one record per CDR3 protein. The data show 650,000 to 800,000 distinct CDR3 sequences, with roughly two fifths seen just once and more than 2.5% held by the top ten. With regard to this clonotype: This may stem from a read error, because a much larger clone lies one nucleotide away.

The clonotype comes from an adult man with Graves' ophthalmopathy. The rearrangement joins TRBV7-9 to TRBJ2-5; unclear D gene. The sequenced material came from peripheral blood. The CDR3 nucleotides are TGTGCCAGCAGCTTAGCAGCTTTCCAAGAGACCCAGTGCTTC. The encoded protein is CASSLAAFQETQCF.